Listed below are T cell receptor beta chains from one sample, sequenced in a study of cytomegalovirus exposure and HLA in healthy donors. Sequencing used immunoSEQ multiplex PCR; TCRdb keeps in-frame clones, though not all of them. The table has roughly 130,000 clones, around 90% seen once. The sample taken for sequencing was PBMCs. The receptors here all came from a woman in her thirties in good health and CMV-seropositive. Each CDR3 is given with its conserved first and last residue. Each record gives: CDR3 length, J gene, V gene, CDR3 protein.

length: 13
J: TRBJ2-7
V: TRBV27
CDR3: CASSPPGVHEQYF

length: 14
J: TRBJ1-4
V: TRBV18
CDR3: CASSRQGSNEKLFF

length: 14
J: TRBJ2-1
V: TRBV29-1
CDR3: CSVERTGAGDEQFF

length: 17
J: TRBJ2-1
V: TRBV5-8
CDR3: CASSQTYAGGRYNEQFF

length: 15
J: TRBJ2-7
V: TRBV4-1
CDR3: CASSRNWDRSYEQYF

length: 15
J: TRBJ1-5
V: TRBV7-8
CDR3: CASSSNRGERQPQHF

length: 18
J: TRBJ1-5
V: TRBV5-6
CDR3: CASSLLGAGGESNQPQHF

length: 14
J: TRBJ1-1
V: TRBV7-2
CDR3: CASRAGGGGTEAFF

length: 17
J: TRBJ2-6
V: TRBV9
CDR3: CASSSPGFFSGANVLTF

length: 13
J: TRBJ2-7
V: TRBV18
CDR3: CASSPPQNYEQYF

length: 16
J: TRBJ2-1
V: TRBV4-1
CDR3: CASSQGKGWGLNEQFF

length: 16
J: TRBJ2-7
V: TRBV14
CDR3: CASSQGRGLAGSEQYF

length: 17
J: TRBJ2-7
V: TRBV4-1
CDR3: CASNPGLAGGRQSEQYF

length: 15
J: TRBJ1-3
V: TRBV15
CDR3: CATSRDRTGAGTIYF

length: 14
J: TRBJ1-5
V: TRBV9
CDR3: CASSEFGGNQPQHF

length: 16
J: TRBJ2-2
V: TRBV6-5
CDR3: CASSYVRGMDTGELFF

length: 13
J: TRBJ1-6
V: TRBV7-2
CDR3: CASSPDRDSPLHF

length: 14
J: TRBJ1-1
V: TRBV6-1
CDR3: CASSERGGNTEAFF